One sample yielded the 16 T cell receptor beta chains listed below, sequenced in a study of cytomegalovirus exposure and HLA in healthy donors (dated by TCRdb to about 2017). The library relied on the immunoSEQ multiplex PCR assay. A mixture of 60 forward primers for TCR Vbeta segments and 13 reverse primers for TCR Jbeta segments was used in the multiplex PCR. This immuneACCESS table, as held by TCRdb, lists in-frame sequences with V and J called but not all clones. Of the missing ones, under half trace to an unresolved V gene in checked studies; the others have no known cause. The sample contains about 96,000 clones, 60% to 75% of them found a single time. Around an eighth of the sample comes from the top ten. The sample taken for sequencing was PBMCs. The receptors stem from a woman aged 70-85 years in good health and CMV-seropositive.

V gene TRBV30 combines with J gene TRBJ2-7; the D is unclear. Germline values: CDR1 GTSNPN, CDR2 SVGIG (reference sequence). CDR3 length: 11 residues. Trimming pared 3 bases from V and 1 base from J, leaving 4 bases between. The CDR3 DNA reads TGTGCCTGGAGGCGGTCCTACGAGCAGTACTTC. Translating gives CAWRRSYEQYF.

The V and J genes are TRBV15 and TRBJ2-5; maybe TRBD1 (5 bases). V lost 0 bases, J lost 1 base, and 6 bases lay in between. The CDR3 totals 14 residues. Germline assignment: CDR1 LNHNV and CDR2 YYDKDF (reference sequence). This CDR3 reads CATSRDQGQETQYF. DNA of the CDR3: TGTGCCACCAGCAGAGATCAGGGCCAAGAGACCCAGTACTTC.

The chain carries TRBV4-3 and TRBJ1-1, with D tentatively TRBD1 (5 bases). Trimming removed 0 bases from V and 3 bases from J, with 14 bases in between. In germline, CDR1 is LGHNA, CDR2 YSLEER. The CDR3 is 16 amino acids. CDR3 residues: CASSQDPVGGYTEAFF. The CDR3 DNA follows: TGCGCCAGCAGCCAAGATCCGGTGGGGGGTTACACTGAAGCTTTCTTT.

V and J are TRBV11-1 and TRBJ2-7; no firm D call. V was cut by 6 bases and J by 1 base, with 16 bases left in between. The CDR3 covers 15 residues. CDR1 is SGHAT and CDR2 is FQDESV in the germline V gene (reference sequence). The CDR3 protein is CASSKSSAISYEQYF. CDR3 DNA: TGTGCCAGCAGTAAGTCCTCCGCGATTTCCTACGAGCAGTACTTC.

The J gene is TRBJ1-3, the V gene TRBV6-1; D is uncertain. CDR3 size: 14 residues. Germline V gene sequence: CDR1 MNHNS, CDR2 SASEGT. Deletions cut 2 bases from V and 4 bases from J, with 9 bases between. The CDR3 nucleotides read TGTGCCAGCAGTGAACCGGGTTCGGGAAACACCATATATTTT. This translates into CASSEPGSGNTIYF.

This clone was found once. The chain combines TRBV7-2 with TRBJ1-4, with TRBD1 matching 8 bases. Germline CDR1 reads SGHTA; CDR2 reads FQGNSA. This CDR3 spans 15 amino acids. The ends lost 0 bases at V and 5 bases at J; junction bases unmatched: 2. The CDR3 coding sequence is TGTGCCAGCAGCTTAGCCAGGGGGCAGAATGAAAAACTGTTTTTT. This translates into CASSLARGQNEKLFF.

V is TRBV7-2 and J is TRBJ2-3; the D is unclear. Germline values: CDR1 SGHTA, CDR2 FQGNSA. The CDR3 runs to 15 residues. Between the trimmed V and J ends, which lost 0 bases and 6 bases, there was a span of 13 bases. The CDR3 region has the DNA TGTGCCAGCAGCTTAGCACGGCTAGGTACCGATACGCAGTATTTT. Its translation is CASSLARLGTDTQYF.

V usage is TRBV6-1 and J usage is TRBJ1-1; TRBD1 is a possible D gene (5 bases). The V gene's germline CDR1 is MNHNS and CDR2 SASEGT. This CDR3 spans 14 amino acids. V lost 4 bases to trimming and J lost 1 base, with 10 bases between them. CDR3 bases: TGTGCCAGCAGTGGGACACTCCGGAACACTGAAGCTTTCTTT. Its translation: CASSGTLRNTEAFF.

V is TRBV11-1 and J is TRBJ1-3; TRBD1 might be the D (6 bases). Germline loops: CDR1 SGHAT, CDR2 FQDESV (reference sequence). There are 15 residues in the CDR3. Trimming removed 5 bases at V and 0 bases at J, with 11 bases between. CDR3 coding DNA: TGTGCCAGCAGCCACAGGGTGGACTCTGGAAACACCATATATTTT. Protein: CASSHRVDSGNTIYF.

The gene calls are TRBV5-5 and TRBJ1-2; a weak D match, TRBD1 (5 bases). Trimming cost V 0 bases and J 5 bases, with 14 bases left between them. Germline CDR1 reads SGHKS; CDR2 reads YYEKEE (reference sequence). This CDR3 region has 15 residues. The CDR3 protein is CASSLGQGGGYGYTF. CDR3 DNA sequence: TGTGCCAGCAGCTTGGGGCAGGGAGGCGGGTATGGCTACACCTTC. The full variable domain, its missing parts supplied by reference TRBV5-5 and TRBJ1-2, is DAGVTQSPTHLIKTRGQQVTLRCSPISGHKSVSWYQQVLGQGPQFIFQYYEKEERGRGNFPDRFSARQFPNYSSELNVNALLLGDSALYLCASSLGQGGGYGYTFGSGTRLTVV.

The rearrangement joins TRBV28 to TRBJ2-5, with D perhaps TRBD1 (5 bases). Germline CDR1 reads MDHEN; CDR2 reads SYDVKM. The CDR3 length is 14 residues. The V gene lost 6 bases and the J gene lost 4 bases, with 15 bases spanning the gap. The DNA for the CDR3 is TGTGCCAGCAGAGCCGGCAGGGCTCGAGAGACCCAGTACTTC. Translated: CASRAGRARETQYF.

CDR3 nucleotides: TGTGCCAGCTCACCCGACGCAGGGGGTACGGGCGAGCAGTACTTC. Its protein product is CASSPDAGGTGEQYF. V usage is TRBV18 and J usage is TRBJ2-7; 7 bases align to TRBD1. The CDR3 is 15 amino acids. The germline V gene has CDR1 KGHSH and CDR2 LQKENI. V dropped 3 bases and J dropped 6; count of bases not matched to a gene: 11.

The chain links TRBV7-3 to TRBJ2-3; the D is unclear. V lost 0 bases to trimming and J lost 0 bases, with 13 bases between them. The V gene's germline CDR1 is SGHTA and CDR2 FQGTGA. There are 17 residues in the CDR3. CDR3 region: CASSLTGRPTSTDTQYF. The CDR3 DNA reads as TGTGCCAGCAGCTTAACTGGCAGGCCAACTAGCACAGATACGCAGTATTTT.

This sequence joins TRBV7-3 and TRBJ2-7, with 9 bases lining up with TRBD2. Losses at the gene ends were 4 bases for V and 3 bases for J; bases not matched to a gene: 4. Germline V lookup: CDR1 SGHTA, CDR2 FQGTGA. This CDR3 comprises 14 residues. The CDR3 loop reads CASSYSGSGYEQYF. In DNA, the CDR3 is TGTGCCAGCAGCTATAGCGGGAGTGGCTACGAGCAGTACTTC.

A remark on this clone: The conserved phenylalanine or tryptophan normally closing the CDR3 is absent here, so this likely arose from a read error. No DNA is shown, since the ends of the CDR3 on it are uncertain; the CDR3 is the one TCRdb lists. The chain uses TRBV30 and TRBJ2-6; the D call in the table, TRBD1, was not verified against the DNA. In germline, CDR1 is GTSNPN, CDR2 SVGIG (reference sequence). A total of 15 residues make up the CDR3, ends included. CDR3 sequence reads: CAWSPPDRAAQLTLD.

The CDR3 region is CASNRGRAETQYF. The CDR3 DNA reads as TGTGCCAGTAATCGCGGGAGGGCAGAGACCCAGTACTTC. This rearrangement joins TRBV19 to TRBJ2-5; 9 nucleotides agree with TRBD2. In germline, CDR1 is LNHDA, CDR2 SQIVND (reference sequence). The CDR3 runs to 13 residues. The V and J ends lost 7 bases and 4 bases, in that order; junction bases with no gene match: 4.